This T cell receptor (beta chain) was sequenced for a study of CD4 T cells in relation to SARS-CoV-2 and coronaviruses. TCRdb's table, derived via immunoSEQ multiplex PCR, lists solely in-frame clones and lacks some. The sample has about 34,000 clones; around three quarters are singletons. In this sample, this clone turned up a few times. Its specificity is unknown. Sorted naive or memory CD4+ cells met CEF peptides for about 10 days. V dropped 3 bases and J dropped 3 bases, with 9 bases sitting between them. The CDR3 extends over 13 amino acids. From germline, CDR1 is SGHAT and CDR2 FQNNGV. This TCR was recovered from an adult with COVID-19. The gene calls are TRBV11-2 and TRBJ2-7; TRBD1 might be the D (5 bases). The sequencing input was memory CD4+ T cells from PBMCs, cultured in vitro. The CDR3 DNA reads TGTGCCAGCAGCTTGGACACCCACTACGAGCAGTACTTC. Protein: CASSLDTHYEQYF.